This TCR beta chain was found in a study of blood T cells in healthy people across ages. Note on this clonotype: Given the absence of the conserved phenylalanine or tryptophan at the CDR3 end, a read error is likely.

The use of a sample-barcoded 5' primer and a J-beta primer mix characterized a second PCR of about 7 to 12 cycles. TCRdb recomputed calls from the 5' RACE reads with MiXCR, one row per CDR3 protein. The table shows about 800,000 distinct CDR3 sequences, with around 25% occurring only once. The CDR3 length is 17 residues. V trimming: 6 bases; J trimming: 1 base; junction bases outside the gene matches: 11. Per germline, CDR1 MNHNS and CDR2 SASEGT. These records were also assigned to another study, of T cells of mothers and their children.

Input material: blood. This receptor was identified in a boy between 10 and 17 years old in good health. The gene calls are TRBV6-1 and TRBJ2-5; 10 bases line up with TRBD2. In nucleotides, the CDR3 is TGTGCCAGCAGCCATGAGCGGGCTAGCGGGGGCCAAGAGACCCAGTACTCC. Translation: CASSHERASGGQETQYS.